Below, 28 T cell receptor beta chains from the same sample are listed, as sequenced in a study of persistence of HIV-infected CD4 T cells. This was the immunoSEQ version 4 assay in survey mode. Sequencing used immunoSEQ multiplex PCR; TCRdb keeps in-frame clones, though not all of them. The sample consists of 30,000 or so clones, 82% of them appearing once. The stimulus was an HIV-1 Gag 15-mer peptide pool, 0.85 to 1 ug/peptide/mL. CD40L/CD69 double-negative CD45RO-high memory CD4+ T cells were collected. For these receptors, no antigen is known. The material sequenced was CD4+ T cells sorted from PBMCs after approximately 19-hour stimulation, taken from a patient who received antiretroviral therapy. The receptors were gathered from an adult woman with HIV who was CMV-seropositive.

This chain connects TRBV7-8 to TRBJ2-5; possible D gene TRBD1, 5 bases. This CDR3 is 16 amino acids long. V lost 3 bases and J lost 2, with 16 bases in between. Per germline, CDR1 SGHVS and CDR2 FQNEAQ. In nucleotides, the CDR3 is TGTGCCAGCAGCTTTGGGGCCTCGACGAGACAAGAGACCCAGTACTTC. This encodes CASSFGASTRQETQYF.

The chain combines TRBV20-1 with TRBJ1-5; maybe TRBD1 (5 bases). Germline V CDR1 and CDR2: DFQATT, SNEGSKA (reference sequence). Between the trimmed V and J ends, which lost 3 bases and 0 bases, there was a span of 15 bases. The CDR3 is 16 residues long. CDR3 nucleotide sequence: TGCAGTGCTAGTCCCACAGGTCGGCGTAGCAATCAGCCCCAGCATTTT. It yields the protein CSASPTGRRSNQPQHF.

The rearrangement uses TRBV5-4 and TRBJ1-6, with D perhaps matching TRBD1 (6 bases). This CDR3 spans 16 amino acids. CDR1 and CDR2 (germline): SGHNT, YYREEE (reference sequence). V gave up 3 bases and J gave up 6 bases, with 16 bases separating them. CDR3 region: CASSSGGQGFNSPLHF. In DNA, the CDR3 is TGTGCCAGCAGCTCGGGTGGGCAGGGGTTTAATTCACCCCTCCACTTT.

This clone was recorded a few times. The rearrangement uses TRBV12-3 or TRBV12-4 and TRBJ1-1; no clear D gene. Trimming pared 6 bases from V and 4 bases from J, leaving 12 bases between. CDR3 length equals 13 residues. CDR3 sequence (DNA): TGTGCCAGCAGAGGTGAGACGCCCACTGAAGCTTTCTTT. This codes for CASRGETPTEAFF.

Only a few counts were recorded for this clone. V is TRBV3-1 (or the pseudogene TRBV3-2) and J is TRBJ2-3; no reliable D call. This CDR3 is 14 amino acids long. V lost 6 bases and J lost 6, with 16 bases in between. CDR1 LGHDT and CDR2 YNNKEL come from the germline V gene (reference sequence). The CDR3 coding sequence is TGTGCCAGCAGGCCAACGTCCTCCAGGGATACGCAGTATTTT. Protein product: CASRPTSSRDTQYF.

This chain joins TRBV29-1 and TRBJ2-1, with a tentative D call TRBD1 (6 bases). Trimming took off 2 bases at V and 12 bases at J, with 23 bases between the two ends. Per the germline V gene, CDR1 is SQVTM and CDR2 is ANQGSEA. The length of the CDR3 is 15 residues. CDR3: CSVELRGIGYIWQFF. CDR3 nucleotide sequence: TGCAGCGTTGAATTGAGGGGGATTGGGTACATTTGGCAGTTCTTC.

V is TRBV28 and J is TRBJ2-7; D is unclear. The V and J ends lost 2 bases and 5 bases respectively, with 7 bases between them. CDR3 length: 12 amino acids. Germline loops: CDR1 MDHEN, CDR2 SYDVKM. The CDR3 region has the DNA TGTGCCAGCAGTTTAACCATCCACGAGCAGTACTTC. It yields the protein CASSLTIHEQYF.

The chain carries TRBV7-6 and TRBJ2-1; TRBD1 aligns across 8 bases. V lost 4 bases, J lost 4 bases, and 6 bases stayed unmatched. CDR3 length: 15 residues. CDR1 is SGHVS, CDR2 FNYEAQ, per germline. The chain's CDR3 is CASSSGQGRYNEQFF. The CDR3 region has the DNA TGTGCCAGCAGCTCCGGACAGGGTCGGTACAATGAGCAGTTCTTC.

The chain combines TRBV5-5 with TRBJ1-5; the D gene is possibly TRBD1 (5 bases). This CDR3 comprises 14 residues. Trimming removed 0 bases from V and 5 bases from J, with 9 bases in between. Per the germline V gene, CDR1 is SGHKS and CDR2 is YYEKEE (reference sequence). This CDR3 is CASSLGTLDQPQHF. The CDR3 DNA is TGTGCCAGCAGCTTGGGGACACTTGATCAGCCCCAGCATTTT. Using reference TRBV5-5 and TRBJ1-5 for the parts outside the CDR3, the full variable domain is DAGVTQSPTHLIKTRGQQVTLRCSPISGHKSVSWYQQVLGQGPQFIFQYYEKEERGRGNFPDRFSARQFPNYSSELNVNALLLGDSALYLCASSLGTLDQPQHFGDGTRLSIL.

This clone was picked up a small number of times. The chain carries TRBV6-2 or TRBV6-3 and TRBJ2-7; D remains ambiguous. This CDR3 spans 11 amino acids. Deletions cut 4 bases from V and 4 bases from J, with 5 bases between. CDR1 MNHEY and CDR2 SVGEGT come from the germline V gene. The CDR3 spells CASSSLYEQYF. CDR3 nucleotide sequence: TGTGCCAGCAGTTCACTGTACGAGCAGTACTTC.

V usage is TRBV4-1 and J usage is TRBJ2-7; D is perhaps TRBD2 (6 bases). V lost 1 base and J lost 0, with 10 bases in between. This CDR3 contains 15 residues. CDR1 is MGHRA, CDR2 YSYEKL, per germline. The CDR3 DNA sequence: TGCGCCAGCAGCCAAGCGGCGGGACTCTCCTACGAGCAGTACTTC. Encoded protein: CASSQAAGLSYEQYF.

The chain is built from TRBV27 and TRBJ2-5; D is perhaps TRBD2 (5 bases). CDR1 and CDR2 from the germline V gene are MNHEY and SMNVEV (reference sequence). V was trimmed by 5 bases and J by 5 bases, leaving 12 bases between them. CDR3 length equals 13 residues. The DNA for the CDR3 is TGTGCCAGCAGTCCTGGGGAGAGGGAGACCCAGTACTTC. Translating it yields CASSPGERETQYF.

This chain links TRBV2 with TRBJ1-3; D is uncertain. V lost 4 bases, J lost 0 bases, and 7 bases lay in between. Germline CDR1 reads SNHLY; CDR2 reads FYNNEI. The CDR3 is 14 residues long. CDR3 sequence: CASSVQVSGNTIYF. CDR3 nucleotides: TGTGCCAGCAGTGTGCAGGTCTCTGGAAACACCATATATTTT. The full variable domain, in which reference TRBV2 and TRBJ1-3 provide the parts outside the CDR3, is EPEVTQTPSHQVTQMGQEVILRCVPISNHLYFYWYRQILGQKVEFLVSFYNNEISEKSEIFDDQFSVERPDGSNFTLKIRSTKLEDSAMYFCASSVQVSGNTIYFGEGSWLTVV.

The chain joins TRBV28 to TRBJ1-1; no definite D call. V was clipped by 9 bases and J by 5 bases, with 19 bases between them. CDR1 and CDR2 (germline): MDHEN, SYDVKM. This CDR3 has 14 residues. CDR3 sequence (DNA): TGTGCCAGTTCCGGGAGCCATTTGGGGACTGAAGCTTTCTTT. Residues: CASSGSHLGTEAFF.

V is TRBV11-3 and J is TRBJ2-1; 12 bases fit TRBD2. The V segment lost 8 bases and the J segment 7 bases; nucleotides outside the gene matches: 3. This CDR3 is 13 amino acids long. In germline, CDR1 is SGHNT, CDR2 YENEEA. Here the CDR3 DNA reads TGTGCCAGCGGACTAGCGGGGACTAATGAGCAGTTCTTC. Protein sequence: CASGLAGTNEQFF.

In its sample, this clone ranks as medium-sized. This chain connects TRBV10-1 to TRBJ2-2, with D tentatively TRBD1 (6 bases). Trimming shortened V by 6 bases and J by 4 bases, and 9 bases separated the two germline ends. The CDR3 contains 13 residues. The germline gives CDR1 WNHNN, CDR2 SYGVQD (reference sequence). The CDR3 DNA reads as TGCGCCAGCAGACAGGGATCCACCGGGGAGCTGTTTTTT. Its translation is CASRQGSTGELFF.

This clone was found a few times. This chain links TRBV4-1 with TRBJ2-7, with D possibly TRBD2 on 6 matching bases. Trimming removed 3 bases from V and 5 bases from J, with 17 bases in between. CDR3 length: 15 residues. Germline V lookup: CDR1 MGHRA, CDR2 YSYEKL. CDR3 DNA sequence: TGCGCCAGCAGCCATCCGGGAGCTTTGGCCGACGAGCAGTACTTC. Its protein is CASSHPGALADEQYF.

The chain combines TRBV5-5 with TRBJ2-7; possibly TRBD2 for D (7 bases). V dropped 3 bases and J dropped 6 bases, with 16 bases sitting between them. The CDR3 has 14 amino acids. Germline V gives CDR1 SGHKS, CDR2 YYEKEE (reference sequence). CDR3 bases: TGTGCCAGCAGCTCACAGGGAGGGATCTCCGAGCAGTACTTC. This encodes CASSSQGGISEQYF.

This rearrangement joins TRBV25-1 to TRBJ2-1; TRBD2 matches at 9 bases. V trimming: 5 bases; J trimming: 7 bases; junction bases outside the gene matches: 3. Germline CDR1 is MGHDK and CDR2 is SYGVNS. The CDR3 extends over 13 amino acids. The chain's CDR3 is CASSRAGGNEQFF. The CDR3 nucleotides read TGTGCCAGCAGTAGAGCGGGAGGTAATGAGCAGTTCTTC.

The chain recombines TRBV28 with TRBJ1-2; 7 bases agree with TRBD1. CDR3 length: 16 residues. The germline gives CDR1 MDHEN, CDR2 SYDVKM. V dropped 5 bases and J dropped 9; count of bases not matched to a gene: 18. The CDR3 spells CASSPPTGRSSLRYTF. CDR3 DNA sequence: TGTGCCAGCAGTCCTCCGACAGGGAGGAGCTCCCTCCGCTACACCTTC.

V is TRBV28 and J is TRBJ2-3; no definite D call. CDR1 is MDHEN, CDR2 SYDVKM, per germline. The CDR3 loop spans 11 amino acids. V lost 8 bases and J lost 1, with 4 bases in between. The DNA for the CDR3 is TGTGCCAGCGGGGGCACAGATACGCAGTATTTT. Translated, it gives CASGGTDTQYF. Looking up the rest from reference TRBV28 and TRBJ2-3 gives the full variable domain: DVKVTQSSRYLVKRTGEKVFLECVQDMDHENMFWYRQDPGLGLRLIYFSYDVKMKEKGDIPEGYSVSREKKERFSLILESASTNQTSMYLCASGGTDTQYFGPGTRLTVL.

This clone was picked up one time. The J gene is TRBJ1-2, the V gene TRBV21-1. TRBV21-1 is reported as a pseudogene. The length of the CDR3 is 14 residues. The CDR3 bases are TGTGCCAGCAGCAAGGGCAACCCGGGGTATGGCTACACCTTC. Translated, it gives CASSKGNPGYGYTF.

V and J are TRBV6-5 and TRBJ1-2, with D perhaps TRBD1 (6 bases). The CDR3 covers 13 residues. CDR1 is MNHEY, CDR2 SVGAGI, per germline. The V and J ends lost 4 bases and 8 bases respectively, with 14 bases between them. This chain's CDR3 is CASSSPRQDGYTF. CDR3 coding DNA: TGTGCCAGCAGTTCTCCTAGACAGGACGGCTACACCTTC.

This clone was seen more than once but under ten times. This chain uses TRBV2 with TRBJ2-7; D is ambiguous. This CDR3 is built from 14 residues. V dropped 5 bases and J dropped 6 bases, with 17 bases sitting between them. CDR1 and CDR2 (germline): SNHLY, FYNNEI. The DNA for the CDR3 is TGTGCCAGCAGTAGCCCCCGCTGGGAATCCGAGCAGTACTTC. This sequence encodes CASSSPRWESEQYF.

This clone was observed a handful of times. The chain recombines TRBV30 with TRBJ1-6, with D maybe TRBD1 (6 bases). The CDR3 sequence is 15 residues long. CDR1 is GTSNPN, CDR2 SVGIG, per germline (reference sequence). V was cut by 1 base and J by 10 bases, with 17 bases left in between. The CDR3 DNA sequence: TGTGCCTGGAGTGGCAGTAGCGGGGGCGGCTCACCCCTCCACTTT. Translation: CAWSGSSGGGSPLHF.

This chain connects TRBV27 to TRBJ2-5, with D maybe TRBD1 (5 bases). Germline V gene sequence: CDR1 MNHEY, CDR2 SMNVEV (reference sequence). This CDR3 region has 15 residues. The germline V and J ends were trimmed by 3 bases and 4 bases, with 15 bases remaining between them. CDR3 amino acids: CASSLLGQGTETQYF. As DNA, the CDR3 is TGTGCCAGCAGTTTGCTAGGCCAGGGTACAGAGACCCAGTACTTC.

The rearrangement joins TRBV2 to TRBJ1-1; weak D call: TRBD1 (6 bases). With 7 bases removed from V and 5 bases from J, the gap between germline ends came to 14 bases. The CDR3 has 13 residues. Germline lookup yields CDR1 SNHLY and CDR2 FYNNEI. In DNA, the CDR3 is TGTGCCAGCACAGGACAGATGGGGACTGAAGCTTTCTTT. Its translation is CASTGQMGTEAFF. The complete variable domain, with remaining parts taken from reference TRBV2 and TRBJ1-1, reads EPEVTQTPSHQVTQMGQEVILRCVPISNHLYFYWYRQILGQKVEFLVSFYNNEISEKSEIFDDQFSVERPDGSNFTLKIRSTKLEDSAMYFCASTGQMGTEAFFGQGTRLTVV.

The rearrangement uses TRBV15 and TRBJ2-7, with D tentatively TRBD1 or TRBD2 (5 bases each). The CDR3 loop spans 16 amino acids. V gave up 2 bases and J gave up 0 bases, with 14 bases separating them. In germline, CDR1 is LNHNV, CDR2 YYDKDF (reference sequence). The CDR3 nucleotides read TGTGCCACCAGCAGACGGGGACCCAGGAGCTCCTACGAGCAGTACTTC. As protein: CATSRRGPRSSYEQYF.